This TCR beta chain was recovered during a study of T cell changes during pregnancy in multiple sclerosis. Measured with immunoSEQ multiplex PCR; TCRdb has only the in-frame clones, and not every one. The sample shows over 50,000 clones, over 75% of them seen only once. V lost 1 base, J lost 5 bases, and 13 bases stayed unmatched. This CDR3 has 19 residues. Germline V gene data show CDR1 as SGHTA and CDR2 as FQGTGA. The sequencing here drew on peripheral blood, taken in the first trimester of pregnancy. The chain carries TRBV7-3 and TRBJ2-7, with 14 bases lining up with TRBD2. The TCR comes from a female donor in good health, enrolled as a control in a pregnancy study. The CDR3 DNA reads TGTGCCAGCAGCTTAAAAGGAGGGGGTCAGGGACTAGCGGGAGACGAGCAGTACTTC. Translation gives CASSLKGGGQGLAGDEQYF.